The 22 T cell receptor beta chains below come from one sample, sequenced in a study of blood T cell repertoires in COVID-19. Assay used: immunoSEQ multiplex PCR; TCRdb lists only in-frame clones, some missing. In the table there are around 230,000 clones, roughly 85% of which are singletons. Sequencing used peripheral blood. The source is a man in his fifties with COVID-19, enrolled during active disease.

This clone was observed once. The V call is TRBV19, the J call TRBJ1-1; 9 bases are a match to TRBD1. CDR1 LNHDA and CDR2 SQIVND come from the germline V gene (reference sequence). Trimming removed 6 bases from V and 0 bases from J; junction bases left unmatched: 8. The CDR3 loop spans 16 amino acids. The CDR3 spells CASRPGTGSVNTEAFF. The CDR3 bases are TGTGCCAGTAGACCAGGGACAGGGAGTGTGAACACTGAAGCTTTCTTT.

This clone was seen just once. This rearrangement joins TRBV6-6 to TRBJ1-2; D is unclear. V lost 5 bases and J lost 5, with 18 bases in between. Germline lookup yields CDR1 MNHNY and CDR2 SVGAGI (reference sequence). CDR3 length equals 15 residues. CDR3 sequence reads: CASSTRALGFYGYTF. The CDR3 coding sequence is TGTGCCAGCAGTACGAGGGCCCTAGGGTTTTATGGCTACACCTTC.

The chain recombines TRBV27 with TRBJ2-7; D remains ambiguous. Per germline, CDR1 MNHEY and CDR2 SMNVEV (reference sequence). V was pared by 0 bases and J by 0 bases, with 6 bases between. This CDR3 spans 14 amino acids. The CDR3 nucleotides read TGTGCCAGCAGTTTATCCCAGGTCTCCTACGAGCAGTACTTC. It specifies CASSLSQVSYEQYF.

The chain links TRBV5-5 to TRBJ1-2, with a tentative D call TRBD1 (5 bases). The CDR3 sequence is 17 residues long. Germline CDR1 and CDR2: SGHKS and YYEKEE (reference sequence). Trimming removed 0 bases at V and 4 bases at J, with 19 bases between. The CDR3 bases are TGTGCCAGCAGCTTGGGCGGCTCTCCAGGGCGTGGCTATGGCTACACCTTC. Protein: CASSLGGSPGRGYGYTF.

This chain links TRBV7-3 with TRBJ2-1; 7 bases align to TRBD1. Germline CDR1 SGHTA, CDR2 FQGTGA. The CDR3 sequence is 15 residues long. V trimming: 5 bases; J trimming: 5 bases; junction bases outside the gene matches: 9. The CDR3 region is CASSEDRSSHNEQFF. Here the CDR3 DNA reads TGTGCCAGCAGCGAGGACAGGTCGAGCCACAATGAGCAGTTCTTC.

This clone was observed once. The rearrangement links TRBV3-1 (or the pseudogene TRBV3-2) to TRBJ1-2; TRBD1 might be the D (5 bases). This CDR3 has 14 amino acids. Germline CDR1 reads LGHDT; CDR2 reads YNNKEL (reference sequence). V lost 1 base and J lost 11, with 17 bases in between. CDR3 in amino acids: CASSQAGWSKVYTF. CDR3 bases: TGTGCCAGCAGCCAAGCAGGGTGGAGTAAGGTTTACACCTTC.

This clone showed up just a few times. The chain recombines TRBV5-1 with TRBJ2-2, with a possible D match to TRBD1 (5 bases). This CDR3 comprises 15 residues. Trimming cost V 0 bases and J 3 bases, with 9 bases left between them. Germline CDR1 reads SGHRS; CDR2 reads YFSETQ. CDR3 loop: CASSLAGPDTGELFF. CDR3 DNA sequence: TGCGCCAGCAGCTTGGCAGGGCCTGACACCGGGGAGCTGTTTTTT.

The genes are TRBV6-2 or TRBV6-3 and TRBJ1-3; D not resolved. V lost 5 bases and J 4 bases, leaving 9 bases between the germline ends. This CDR3 comprises 13 residues. The germline CDR1 and CDR2 sequences are MNHEY and SVGEGT. The CDR3 sequence is CASSQTGGNTIYF. CDR3 bases: TGTGCCAGCAGTCAAACCGGGGGAAACACCATATATTTT.

This sequence joins TRBV27 and TRBJ2-6, with D perhaps TRBD2 (5 bases). CDR1 and CDR2 (germline): MNHEY, SMNVEV (reference sequence). This CDR3 has 15 amino acids. The germline V and J ends were trimmed by 7 bases and 0 bases, with 10 bases remaining between them. The CDR3 loop reads CASTSGISGANVLTF. The CDR3 DNA reads as TGTGCCAGCACCTCCGGGATCTCTGGGGCCAACGTCCTGACTTTC.

The genes are TRBV2 and TRBJ1-6; 9 bases line up with TRBD1. CDR1 is SNHLY, CDR2 FYNNEI, per germline. CDR3 length: 16 residues. V lost 2 bases and J lost 9; bases outside the gene matches: 8. Here the CDR3 reads CASSEWGGTGPSPLHF. CDR3 DNA sequence: TGTGCCAGCAGTGAATGGGGGGGGACAGGGCCTTCACCCCTCCACTTT.

This clone appeared many times. The chain has TRBV19 and TRBJ1-2, with 11 bases that match TRBD1. Germline V gene lookup returns CDR1 LNHDA and CDR2 SQIVND (reference sequence). The CDR3 is 15 residues long. The trim removed 3 bases at V and 5 bases at J, leaving 5 bases unmatched. DNA of the CDR3: TGTGCCAGTAGTATCGCCGGGACAGGGGGTTATGGCTACACCTTC. Translation gives CASSIAGTGGYGYTF.

The rearrangement uses TRBV5-4 and TRBJ2-3, with a weak D call TRBD1 (6 bases). The germline V gene has CDR1 SGHNT and CDR2 YYREEE (reference sequence). The V end lost 5 bases, the J end lost 4 bases, and 11 bases lay between the germline ends. The CDR3 contains 13 residues. This CDR3 is CASSPTGSDTQYF. Here the CDR3 DNA reads TGTGCCAGCAGTCCTACAGGGTCAGATACGCAGTATTTT. The full variable domain, in which reference TRBV5-4 and TRBJ2-3 provide the parts outside the CDR3, is ETGVTQSPTHLIKTRGQQVTLRCSSQSGHNTVSWYQQALGQGPQFIFQYYREEENGRGNFPPRFSGLQFPNYSSELNVNALELDDSALYLCASSPTGSDTQYFGPGTRLTVL.

The chain couples TRBV28 to TRBJ1-4; 7 nucleotides align to TRBD1. This CDR3 has 16 amino acids. Germline lookup yields CDR1 MDHEN and CDR2 SYDVKM. The junction had 10 bases not matched to a gene; V was cut back by 6 bases and J by 3 bases. The CDR3 bases are TGTGCCAGCAGCTCCAATGACAGGGTTCCTAATGAAAAACTGTTTTTT. Amino acid sequence: CASSSNDRVPNEKLFF.

This clone appeared once. V and J are TRBV19 and TRBJ1-2; 8 nucleotides line up with TRBD1. The CDR3 has 13 amino acids. Trimming took 2 bases from V and 4 from J; bases not matched to a gene: 0. Germline-derived CDR1 and CDR2 are LNHDA and SQIVND (reference sequence). The CDR3 sequence: CASSITGGYGYTF. The CDR3 DNA reads as TGTGCCAGTAGTATAACAGGGGGCTATGGCTACACCTTC.

This chain connects TRBV7-3 to TRBJ1-1; possible D gene TRBD1, 5 bases. Germline assignment: CDR1 SGHTA and CDR2 FQGTGA. This CDR3 is built from 15 residues. V lost 4 bases, J lost 5 bases, and 17 bases lay in between. Written as DNA, the CDR3 is TGTGCCAGCAGCTCCGAAGGGAGGGGAATGACTGAAGCTTTCTTT. Amino acid sequence: CASSSEGRGMTEAFF.

This clone has only a few counts. This chain links TRBV7-9 with TRBJ1-2; perhaps TRBD1 as D (6 bases). V was pared by 10 bases and J by 2 bases, with 14 bases between. CDR3 size: 13 residues. The V gene's germline CDR1 is SEHNR and CDR2 FQNEAQ (reference sequence). CDR3 loop: CAIATGRNYGYTF. The CDR3 region has the DNA TGTGCCATCGCAACAGGGAGAAACTATGGCTACACCTTC. Full variable domain (missing parts from reference TRBV7-9 and TRBJ1-2): DTGVSQNPRHKITKRGQNVTFRCDPISEHNRLYWYRQTLGQGPEFLTYFQNEAQLEKSRLLSDRFSAERPKGSFSTLEIQRTEQGDSAMYLCAIATGRNYGYTFGSGTRLTVV.

J is TRBJ2-7 and V is TRBV3-1 (or the pseudogene TRBV3-2), with TRBD2 identical over 9 bases. The trim removed 4 bases at V and 7 bases at J, leaving 8 bases unmatched. There are 14 residues in the CDR3. Germline V gene sequence: CDR1 LGHDT, CDR2 YNNKEL (reference sequence). CDR3 sequence: CASSPAGGAREQYF. CDR3 nucleotide sequence: TGTGCCAGCAGCCCCGCGGGGGGGGCAAGAGAGCAGTACTTC.

The chain has TRBV7-2 and TRBJ2-5; 12 nucleotides line up with TRBD2. CDR1 and CDR2 (germline): SGHTA, FQGNSA. This CDR3 is built from 16 residues. Losses at the gene ends were 1 base for V and 5 bases for J; bases not matched to a gene: 5. The CDR3 is CASSLVGGTSGETQYF. The DNA for the CDR3 is TGTGCCAGCAGCTTAGTTGGCGGGACTAGCGGGGAGACCCAGTACTTC. The variable domain in full, with the rest retrieved from reference TRBV7-2 and TRBJ2-5, is GAGVSQSPSNKVTEKGKDVELRCDPISGHTALYWYRQSLGQGLEFLIYFQGNSAPDKSGLPSDRFSAERTGGSVSTLTIQRTQQEDSAVYLCASSLVGGTSGETQYFGPGTRLLVL.

This chain uses TRBV24-1 with TRBJ2-2, with a possible D match to TRBD1 (5 bases). There are 16 residues in the CDR3. The V gene's germline CDR1 is KGHDR and CDR2 SFDVKD. Trimming removed 1 base at V and 4 bases at J, with 12 bases between. The CDR3 nucleotides are TGTGCCACCAGTGATTTTGGCAGGGAAGGCACCGGGGAGCTGTTTTTT. The encoded protein is CATSDFGREGTGELFF.

The V call is TRBV4-2, the J call TRBJ2-7; the match to TRBD2 covers 9 bases. Trimming at V came to 3 bases and at J to 2 bases, leaving 8 bases not matched to a gene. The CDR3 length is 16 residues. Germline loops: CDR1 LGHNA, CDR2 YNFKEQ. This CDR3 is CASSQAGGDQTYEQYF. The CDR3 coding sequence is TGTGCCAGCAGCCAGGCGGGGGGGGACCAAACCTACGAGCAGTACTTC.

Only one count was recorded for this clone. The chain employs TRBV3-1 (or the pseudogene TRBV3-2) and TRBJ2-2; the D is unclear. Trimming took 4 bases from V and 4 from J, leaving 13 bases between them. CDR3 length: 15 amino acids. CDR1 and CDR2 (germline): LGHDT, YNNKEL (reference sequence). CDR3 in DNA: TGTGCCAGCAGCCCCCAGTCGACGGGCACCGGGGAGCTGTTTTTT. Translating gives CASSPQSTGTGELFF.

The J gene is TRBJ1-1, the V gene TRBV10-3, with 8 positions matching TRBD1. Per the germline V gene, CDR1 is ENHRY and CDR2 is SYGVKD. The CDR3 sequence is 14 residues long. Germline trimming cut 2 bases from V and 4 bases from J; bases unmatched to any gene: 3. The CDR3 sequence is CAISERTGPTEAFF. The CDR3 DNA follows: TGTGCCATCAGTGAGAGGACAGGGCCCACTGAAGCTTTCTTT.